These 32 T cell receptor beta chains share one sample of origin, sequenced in a study of cytomegalovirus exposure and HLA in healthy donors (dated by TCRdb to 2016 to 2017). The library was produced with the immunoSEQ multiplex PCR assay. For the multiplex PCR, a mixture combining 60 forward primers for TCR Vbeta segments and 13 reverse primers for TCR Jbeta segments was used. TCRdb's version of the immuneACCESS table is confined to in-frame rearrangements and falls short of the full clone set. An unresolved V gene accounts for under half of the shortfall where checked; the remainder is of unknown origin. Present in this sample are 150,000 to 200,000 clones, around four fifths of which were seen just once. Clones ranked in the top ten supply around 1.9% of the sample. The sample taken for sequencing was PBMCs. These receptors all come from a young man in good health and CMV-seronegative.

This rearrangement joins TRBV2 to TRBJ1-2; 10 nucleotides match TRBD1. V shed 8 bases and J 4 bases; nucleotides not matched to a gene: 4. This CDR3 is built from 13 residues. Looked up from germline, CDR1 is SNHLY and CDR2 is FYNNEI. In nucleotides, the CDR3 is TGTGCCAGCGGGACAGGGGCTTTCTATGGCTACACCTTC. Amino acids: CASGTGAFYGYTF.

This clone was detected once. The rearrangement links TRBV25-1 to TRBJ2-7, with 7 bases matching TRBD2. The CDR3 has 17 residues. Trimming cost V 2 bases and J 4 bases; bases outside gene matches: 14. Germline-derived CDR1 and CDR2 are MGHDK and SYGVNS. CDR3 nucleotides: TGTGCCAGCAGTGAACAGCCTCTAGGCGGGAGTTCTTACGAGCAGTACTTC. Amino acid sequence: CASSEQPLGGSSYEQYF.

The chain uses TRBV10-3 and TRBJ2-5; 7 nucleotides line up with TRBD1. The germline CDR1 and CDR2 sequences are ENHRY and SYGVKD. This CDR3 spans 13 amino acids. The CDR3 bases are TGTGCTACCTCCGGGACAGTTCAAGAGACCCAGTACTTC. Its protein product is CATSGTVQETQYF.

The chain employs TRBV4-1 and TRBJ1-1; D is perhaps TRBD1 (6 bases). Germline CDR1 reads MGHRA; CDR2 reads YSYEKL. Trimming stripped 3 bases from V and 7 bases from J, with 21 bases between. This CDR3 region has 16 residues. The CDR3 loop reads CASSHRAELAGVEAFF. Here the CDR3 DNA reads TGCGCCAGCAGCCATCGCGCGGAACTCGCAGGGGTTGAAGCTTTCTTT.

V gene TRBV12-5 combines with J gene TRBJ2-1; D remains unclear. The germline CDR1 and CDR2 sequences are LGHNT and FRNRAP. Trimming took off 5 bases at V and 5 bases at J, with 10 bases between the two ends. The CDR3 extends over 13 amino acids. CDR3 residues: CASGPPGNNEQFF. The CDR3 bases are TGTGCTAGTGGTCCCCCAGGAAACAATGAGCAGTTCTTC.

The chain couples TRBV5-1 to TRBJ1-2, with 10 nucleotides matching TRBD1. J gave up 1 base and V 4 bases, and 22 bases lay outside the gene matches. Germline CDR1 is SGHRS and CDR2 is YFSETQ. The CDR3 is 21 residues long. The CDR3 DNA follows: TGCGCCAGCAGCGGATCCGGGACAGGGGACCGTTCCGATCTAGTTAACTATGGCTACACCTTC. Protein product: CASSGSGTGDRSDLVNYGYTF. Full variable domain (outside the CDR3, taken from reference TRBV5-1 and TRBJ1-2): KAGVTQTPRYLIKTRGQQVTLSCSPISGHRSVSWYQQTPGQGLQFLFEYFSETQRNKGNFPGRFSGRQFSNSRSEMNVSTLELGDSALYLCASSGSGTGDRSDLVNYGYTFGSGTRLTVV.

The V gene is TRBV28, the J gene TRBJ1-4; the match to TRBD1 covers 7 bases. The V segment lost 7 bases and the J segment 7 bases; nucleotides outside the gene matches: 6. The germline CDR1 and CDR2 sequences are MDHEN and SYDVKM. The CDR3 totals 13 residues. The CDR3 protein is CASKGQVREKLFF. As DNA, the CDR3 is TGTGCCAGCAAAGGACAGGTTCGTGAAAAACTGTTTTTT. The full variable domain, its missing parts supplied by reference TRBV28 and TRBJ1-4, is DVKVTQSSRYLVKRTGEKVFLECVQDMDHENMFWYRQDPGLGLRLIYFSYDVKMKEKGDIPEGYSVSREKKERFSLILESASTNQTSMYLCASKGQVREKLFFGSGTQLSVL.

The CDR3 here is CASSSQGPLSYNSPLHF. The CDR3 region has the DNA TGTGCCAGCAGCTCGCAGGGGCCTCTCTCCTATAATTCACCCCTCCACTTT. The chain joins TRBV7-9 to TRBJ1-6; tentatively, D is TRBD1 (6 bases). CDR3 size: 17 residues. Trimming removed 4 bases from V and 0 bases from J, with 13 bases in between. Germline-derived CDR1 and CDR2 are SEHNR and FQNEAQ (reference sequence).

The chain recombines TRBV5-1 with TRBJ1-4; perhaps TRBD1 as D (5 bases). The V end was cut by 0 bases, the J end by 6 bases, with 12 bases between. CDR1 SGHRS and CDR2 YFSETQ come from the germline V gene. The CDR3 spans 15 residues. CDR3 in amino acids: CASSLAGRVDEKLFF. For the CDR3, the DNA is TGCGCCAGCAGCTTGGCCGGCAGGGTAGATGAAAAACTGTTTTTT.

The chain carries TRBV2 and TRBJ2-2; 12 bases map to TRBD2. The CDR3 consists of 15 residues. In germline, CDR1 is SNHLY, CDR2 FYNNEI. Unmatched junction bases numbered 6, after V lost 8 bases and J lost 5 bases. The chain's CDR3 is CASLGGLAGTGELFF. The CDR3 coding sequence is TGTGCCAGCCTGGGAGGACTAGCGGGAACCGGGGAGCTGTTTTTT.

The chain couples TRBV28 to TRBJ1-3; D is uncertain. The CDR3 loop spans 11 amino acids. Germline V lookup: CDR1 MDHEN, CDR2 SYDVKM. Trimming pared 7 bases from V and 4 bases from J, leaving 5 bases between. CDR3 loop: CASNRGNTIYF. As DNA, the CDR3 is TGTGCCAGCAACCGGGGAAACACCATATATTTT. Full variable domain (outside the CDR3, taken from reference TRBV28 and TRBJ1-3): DVKVTQSSRYLVKRTGEKVFLECVQDMDHENMFWYRQDPGLGLRLIYFSYDVKMKEKGDIPEGYSVSREKKERFSLILESASTNQTSMYLCASNRGNTIYFGEGSWLTVV.

As concerns this clone: Relative to the germline gene, one junction end is altered; a read error may explain this. J is TRBJ2-5 and V is TRBV7-9, with D perhaps matching TRBD1 or TRBD2 (5 bases each). This CDR3 region has 15 residues. From germline, CDR1 is SEHNR and CDR2 FQNEAQ (reference sequence). In DNA, the CDR3 is TGTGCCAGCAGTTTAGCGTGGGGCCCGCAAGAGACCCAGTACTTC. Protein product: CASSLAWGPQETQYF.

J is TRBJ2-7 and V is TRBV5-1, with 7 bases fitting TRBD1. This CDR3 spans 16 amino acids. Germline CDR1 is SGHRS and CDR2 is YFSETQ. After removal of 7 bases from V and 3 bases from J, the junction contained 16 bases not matched to a gene. CDR3 bases: TGCGCCAGCGGTTCCGACAGGGACGGTTTACTCTACGAGCAGTACTTC. Its translation is CASGSDRDGLLYEQYF.

This clone was seen a single time. CDR3 DNA sequence: TGTGCCATCAGTGACGGGGTGGGCACTGAAGCTTTCTTT. Its protein product is CAISDGVGTEAFF. This chain joins TRBV10-3 and TRBJ1-1; D ambiguous. Germline lookup yields CDR1 ENHRY and CDR2 SYGVKD. V was pared by 3 bases and J by 4 bases, with 9 bases between. This CDR3 spans 13 amino acids.

This chain connects TRBV5-4 to TRBJ1-2; D uncertain. CDR3 length: 14 amino acids. Germline V gives CDR1 SGHNT, CDR2 YYREEE (reference sequence). V lost 6 bases to trimming and J lost 3 bases, with 15 bases between them. The CDR3 loop is CASTDLRRDYGYTF. The CDR3 DNA sequence: TGTGCCAGCACGGACTTGCGACGAGACTATGGCTACACCTTC.

This chain connects TRBV15 to TRBJ2-1, with D maybe TRBD2 (5 bases). The CDR3 runs 15 residues. Per germline, CDR1 LNHNV and CDR2 YYDKDF (reference sequence). V lost 4 bases and J 0 bases, leaving 10 bases between the germline ends. The CDR3, as DNA: TGTGCCACCAGCATAAGCGGTCACTCCTACAATGAGCAGTTCTTC. Translation: CATSISGHSYNEQFF.

This chain connects TRBV7-2 to TRBJ2-3; maybe TRBD1 (6 bases). Per germline, CDR1 SGHTA and CDR2 FQGNSA. CDR3 size: 15 residues. The V gene lost 4 bases and the J gene lost 2 bases, with 13 bases spanning the gap. The CDR3 loop reads CASSSRDKPTDTQYF. CDR3 nucleotide sequence: TGTGCCAGCAGCTCTAGGGACAAGCCCACAGATACGCAGTATTTT.

In DNA form, the CDR3 reads TGTGCCAGCAGCCTAGCTCTCTATGGCTACACCTTC. This translates into CASSLALYGYTF. The chain combines TRBV14 with TRBJ1-2, with unresolved D. Germline CDR1 and CDR2: SGHDN and FVKESK. The length of the CDR3 is 12 residues. V shed 4 bases and J shed 4 bases, with 7 bases lying between them.

This clone was observed once. This chain uses TRBV29-1 with TRBJ2-1; 11 nucleotides align to TRBD2. The length of the CDR3 is 14 residues. The V and J ends lost 4 bases and 7 bases, in that order; junction bases with no gene match: 6. Per germline, CDR1 SQVTM and CDR2 ANQGSEA. In DNA, the CDR3 is TGCAGCGTTGTTAAGTCTAGCGGGGGGAATGAGCAGTTCTTC. Its translation: CSVVKSSGGNEQFF.

The rearrangement uses TRBV28 and TRBJ2-1; no firm D call. This CDR3 has 14 residues. The ends were cut back, 6 bases at V and 5 bases at J, with 14 bases in the middle. Germline lookup yields CDR1 MDHEN and CDR2 SYDVKM. This chain's CDR3 is CASRKDLPNNEQFF. CDR3 nucleotide sequence: TGTGCCAGCAGGAAAGACTTGCCGAACAATGAGCAGTTCTTC.

The CDR3 reads CASSLAGSANFVREDYGYTF. In nucleotides, the CDR3 is TGCGCCAGCAGCTTGGCCGGGTCAGCCAATTTCGTCAGAGAAGACTATGGCTACACCTTC. This chain joins TRBV5-1 and TRBJ1-2; D call uncertain. The CDR3 covers 20 residues. Germline-derived CDR1 and CDR2 are SGHRS and YFSETQ. With 0 bases removed from V and 3 bases from J, the gap between germline ends came to 27 bases.

The chain is built from TRBV7-2 and TRBJ2-3; 14 nucleotides agree with TRBD2. The V segment lost 5 bases and the J segment 6 bases; nucleotides outside the gene matches: 7. There are 16 residues in the CDR3. Germline values: CDR1 SGHTA, CDR2 FQGNSA. This CDR3 is CASSVGTSGRTDTQYF. The CDR3 DNA sequence: TGTGCCAGCAGCGTGGGGACTAGCGGGAGAACGGATACGCAGTATTTT.

The chain uses TRBV6-1 and TRBJ1-4, with 7 bases identical to TRBD1. There are 18 residues in the CDR3. The junction had 11 bases not matched to a gene; V was cut back by 4 bases and J by 0 bases. CDR1 and CDR2 from the germline V gene are MNHNS and SASEGT. Here the CDR3 DNA reads TGTGCCAGCAGTGGGTTGGGACAGACCTTCGCAACTAATGAAAAACTGTTTTTT. It encodes CASSGLGQTFATNEKLFF.

The J gene is TRBJ2-3, the V gene TRBV28, with TRBD2 matching over 10 bases. This CDR3 comprises 14 residues. The ends lost 8 bases at V and 3 bases at J; junction bases unmatched: 5. Per the germline V gene, CDR1 is MDHEN and CDR2 is SYDVKM. CDR3 sequence reads: CASGSGGATDTQYF. The CDR3 nucleotides read TGTGCCAGCGGGAGCGGGGGGGCAACAGATACGCAGTATTTT. Together with reference TRBV28 and TRBJ2-3, the CDR3 gives the full variable domain: DVKVTQSSRYLVKRTGEKVFLECVQDMDHENMFWYRQDPGLGLRLIYFSYDVKMKEKGDIPEGYSVSREKKERFSLILESASTNQTSMYLCASGSGGATDTQYFGPGTRLTVL.

The V and J genes are TRBV5-1 and TRBJ2-3, with 7 nucleotides matching TRBD1. The CDR3 consists of 14 residues. Looked up from germline, CDR1 is SGHRS and CDR2 is YFSETQ. J was trimmed by 2 bases and V by 4 bases; bases with no gene match: 4. The CDR3 DNA follows: TGCGCCAGCAGCCTGGGACAGCCCACAGATACGCAGTATTTT. Its translation: CASSLGQPTDTQYF. Together with reference TRBV5-1 and TRBJ2-3, the CDR3 gives the full variable domain: KAGVTQTPRYLIKTRGQQVTLSCSPISGHRSVSWYQQTPGQGLQFLFEYFSETQRNKGNFPGRFSGRQFSNSRSEMNVSTLELGDSALYLCASSLGQPTDTQYFGPGTRLTVL.

The chain combines TRBV21-1 with TRBJ1-5; TRBD1, the D gene given by the table, was not confirmed from the DNA. TRBV21-1 is noted as a pseudogene. The CDR3 covers 13 residues. The CDR3 nucleotides read TGTGCCAGCAGAAACAGGGACAATCAGCCCCAGCATTTT. It yields the protein CASRNRDNQPQHF.

The chain recombines TRBV5-1 with TRBJ2-2; 9 bases map to TRBD1. V was pared by 4 bases and J by 1 base, with 8 bases of the junction left unmatched. The CDR3 spans 17 residues. CDR1 and CDR2 (germline): SGHRS, YFSETQ. CDR3 DNA sequence: TGCGCCAGCAGCACAATGAGGGGACAGGGGAACACCGGGGAGCTGTTTTTT. This encodes CASSTMRGQGNTGELFF.

This clone was picked up a small number of times. The rearrangement joins TRBV2 to TRBJ2-2; 7 bases align to TRBD1. The J segment lost 2 bases and the V segment lost 5 bases, leaving 5 bases of the junction unmatched. The CDR3 extends over 15 amino acids. Germline V gene lookup returns CDR1 SNHLY and CDR2 FYNNEI. CDR3 amino acids: CASSRDSRNTGELFF. CDR3 coding DNA: TGTGCCAGCAGTCGGGACAGTCGAAACACCGGGGAGCTGTTTTTT.

The gene calls are TRBV29-1 and TRBJ2-5, with a tentative D call TRBD2 (6 bases). The length of the CDR3 is 13 residues. V lost 1 base and J lost 2, with 8 bases in between. Germline V gene lookup returns CDR1 SQVTM and CDR2 ANQGSEA. CDR3 sequence (DNA): TGCAGCGTTGAAGCCGGGGGTCAAGAGACCCAGTACTTC. This gives the protein CSVEAGGQETQYF.

This clone was seen a single time. V and J are TRBV10-3 and TRBJ1-3; maybe TRBD1 (6 bases). V was trimmed by 3 bases and J by 0 bases, leaving 9 bases between them. The CDR3 runs to 15 residues. Germline V gives CDR1 ENHRY, CDR2 SYGVKD. The CDR3 loop reads CAISEGDNSGNTIYF. The CDR3 bases are TGTGCCATCAGTGAAGGGGACAACTCTGGAAACACCATATATTTT.

The chain couples TRBV6-1 to TRBJ1-5, with 7 bases aligning to TRBD1. Germline CDR1 is MNHNS and CDR2 is SASEGT. The length of the CDR3 is 14 residues. V lost 4 bases to trimming and J lost 9 bases; unmatched junction nucleotides: 9. CDR3 in DNA: TGTGCCAGCAGTGGAGACAGGGCGATACGGCCCCAGCATTTT. It encodes CASSGDRAIRPQHF.

A single count supports this clone. The rearrangement uses TRBV7-3 and TRBJ2-3, with TRBD2 matching over 10 bases. The germline CDR1 and CDR2 sequences are SGHTA and FQGTGA. The junction had 7 bases not matched to a gene; V was cut back by 5 bases and J by 2 bases. The CDR3 covers 16 residues. CDR3 bases: TGTGCCAGCAGCATCCAAGCGGGGGGGTCCACAGATACGCAGTATTTT. It codes for CASSIQAGGSTDTQYF.